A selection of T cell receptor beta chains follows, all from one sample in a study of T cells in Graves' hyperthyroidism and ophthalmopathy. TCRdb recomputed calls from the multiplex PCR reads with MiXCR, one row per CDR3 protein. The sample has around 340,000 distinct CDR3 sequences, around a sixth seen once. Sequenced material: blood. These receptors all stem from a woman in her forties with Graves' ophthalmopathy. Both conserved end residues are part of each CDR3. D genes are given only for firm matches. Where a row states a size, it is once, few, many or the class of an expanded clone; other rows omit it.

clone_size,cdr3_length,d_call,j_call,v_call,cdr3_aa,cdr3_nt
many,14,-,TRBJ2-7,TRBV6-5,CASSYLGRPYEQYF,TGTGCCAGCAGTTACTTGGGACGGCCCTACGAGCAGTACTTC
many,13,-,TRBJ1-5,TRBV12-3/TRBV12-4,CASSLSSGQPQHF,TGTGCCAGCAGTTTGTCATCCGGTCAGCCCCAGCATTTT
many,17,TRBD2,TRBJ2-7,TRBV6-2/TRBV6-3,CASSYSGTSGRLNEQYF,TGTGCCAGCAGTTACTCCGGGACTAGCGGGAGGTTGAACGAGCAGTACTTC
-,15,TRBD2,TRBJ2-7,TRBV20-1,CSARDAGGDAYEQYF,TGCAGTGCTAGAGATGCGGGGGGCGATGCCTACGAGCAGTACTTC
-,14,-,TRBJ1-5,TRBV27,CASSFGRVNQPQHF,TGTGCCAGCAGTTTTGGGAGGGTGAATCAGCCCCAGCATTTT
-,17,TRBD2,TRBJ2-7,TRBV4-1,CASSQDPAGGGSYEQYF,TGCGCCAGCAGCCAAGATCCGGCGGGAGGGGGCTCCTACGAGCAGTACTTC
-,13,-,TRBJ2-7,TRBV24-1,CATSVRGSYEQYF,TGTGCCACCAGTGTGAGGGGCTCCTACGAGCAGTACTTC
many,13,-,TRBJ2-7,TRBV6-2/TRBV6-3,CASSYGETYEQYF,TGTGCCAGCAGTTACGGGGAAACCTACGAGCAGTACTTC
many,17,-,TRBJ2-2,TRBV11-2,CASSLGTGTKNTGELFF,TGTGCCAGCAGCTTAGGCACCGGGACAAAGAACACCGGGGAGCTGTTTTTT
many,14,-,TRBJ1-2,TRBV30,CAWSAQVANYGYTF,TGTGCCTGGAGTGCACAGGTAGCTAACTATGGCTACACCTTC
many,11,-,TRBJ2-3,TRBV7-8,CASSEPDTQYF,TGTGCCAGCAGCGAGCCAGATACGCAGTATTTT
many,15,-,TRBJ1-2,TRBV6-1,CASSLRREANYGYTF,TGTGCCAGCAGTCTCCGACGGGAAGCTAACTATGGCTACACCTTC
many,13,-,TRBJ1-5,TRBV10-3,CAISNQGSEPQHF,TGTGCCATCAGTAACCAGGGGTCGGAGCCCCAGCATTTT
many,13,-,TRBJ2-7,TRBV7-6,CASSPAGGYEQYF,TGTGCCAGCAGCCCGGCGGGTGGCTACGAGCAGTACTTC
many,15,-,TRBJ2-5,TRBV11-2,CASSSARGREETQYF,TGTGCCAGCAGCTCCGCCCGGGGAAGGGAAGAGACCCAGTACTTC
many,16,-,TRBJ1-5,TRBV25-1,CASSDHGTPGNQPQHF,TGTGCCAGCAGTGATCACGGGACTCCGGGCAATCAGCCCCAGCATTTT
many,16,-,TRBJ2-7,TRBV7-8,CASSSRRVTSFHEQYF,TGTGCCAGCAGCTCCCGCCGGGTAACTAGCTTCCACGAGCAGTACTTC
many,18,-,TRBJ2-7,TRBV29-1,CSVEVRDPGTPFRYEQYF,TGCAGCGTTGAAGTACGGGACCCCGGGACTCCCTTCAGGTACGAGCAGTACTTC
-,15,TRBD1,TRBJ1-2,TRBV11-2,CASSLDRGLLYGYTF,TGTGCCAGCAGCTTAGACAGGGGGCTACTGTATGGCTACACCTTC
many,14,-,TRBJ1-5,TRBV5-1,CASSLEGGDQPQHF,TGCGCCAGCAGCTTGGAAGGAGGGGATCAGCCCCAGCATTTT
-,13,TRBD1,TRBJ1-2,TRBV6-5,CASSYIGQAGYTF,TGTGCCAGCAGTTATATCGGACAGGCGGGCTACACCTTC
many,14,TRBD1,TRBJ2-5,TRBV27,CASSHWDSQETQYF,TGTGCCAGCAGTCATTGGGACAGTCAAGAGACCCAGTACTTC
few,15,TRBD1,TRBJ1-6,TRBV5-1,CASSRDSSYNSPLHF,TGCGCCAGTTCCCGGGACAGCTCCTATAATTCACCCCTCCACTTT
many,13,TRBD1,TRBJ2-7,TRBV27,CASRPGQVYEQYF,TGTGCCAGCCGTCCGGGACAGGTCTACGAGCAGTACTTC